Following are 17 T cell receptor beta chains from one sample sequenced in a study of regulatory T cells in long-lasting Graves disease. Time point: newly diagnosed GD, antithyroid drugs for less than 3 months. Following extraction of RNA from PBMCs, that RNA was used to make the TCR library. For TCR beta, libraries came from iRepertoire HTBI primers and Arm-PCR of CDR3 regions. TCRdb processed the multiplex PCR reads anew with MiXCR; each CDR3 protein has one entry. Of more than 300,000 distinct CDR3 sequences listed, about 17% are singletons. This sample also appeared in a second study, on T cells in Graves' hyperthyroidism and ophthalmopathy.

Source: peripheral blood mononuclear cells (PBMCs), taken at new diagnosis, from a patient treated with antithyroid drugs. Receptor source: a woman younger than 30 with Graves disease.

This chain connects TRBV6-1 to TRBJ2-1; no reliable D call. From germline, CDR1 is MNHNS and CDR2 SASEGT. This CDR3 comprises 16 residues. Trimming removed 4 bases at V and 3 bases at J, with 16 bases between. The CDR3 nucleotides are TGTGCCAGCAGTGGGCTGGAAGGGATAAGCTACAATGAGCAGTTCTTC. Translation: CASSGLEGISYNEQFF.

There are many counts of this clonotype. The chain carries TRBV11-2 and TRBJ2-3; D remains unclear. The V gene's germline CDR1 is SGHAT and CDR2 FQNNGV. Trimming stripped 5 bases from V and 1 base from J, with 10 bases between. CDR3 length: 14 amino acids. The CDR3 reads CASSPIAGTDTQYF. The CDR3 DNA is TGTGCCAGCAGCCCTATCGCGGGCACAGATACGCAGTATTTT.

This clonotype was detected ten times or more. This chain links TRBV28 with TRBJ2-7; D remains unclear. The CDR3 length is 10 residues. V lost 8 bases and J 4 bases, leaving 6 bases between the germline ends. Germline values: CDR1 MDHEN, CDR2 SYDVKM. CDR3 sequence: CASGIYEQYF. The CDR3 region has the DNA TGTGCCAGCGGGATATACGAGCAGTACTTC.

In DNA form, the CDR3 reads TGTGCCAGCAGTGCACCGGGACAGGGGGCGTATGGCTACACCTTC. Encoded protein: CASSAPGQGAYGYTF. J is TRBJ1-2 and V is TRBV25-1, with TRBD1 identical over 12 bases. Germline loops: CDR1 MGHDK, CDR2 SYGVNS. The trim removed 4 bases at V and 5 bases at J, leaving 5 bases unmatched. This CDR3 is 15 amino acids long.

The chain is built from TRBV9 and TRBJ1-4; D call uncertain. The CDR3 totals 16 residues. Trimming left V 4 bases short and J 3 bases short, with 16 bases between. Germline CDR1 and CDR2: SGDLS and YYNGEE. CDR3 nucleotides: TGTGCCAGCAGCCCCAATAGGGCCGCCTCTAATGAAAAACTGTTTTTT. It encodes CASSPNRAASNEKLFF.

The table lists this clonotype with many counts. The DNA for the CDR3 is TGTGCCAGCAGTTTTCTCGGGACAGGGATTTTCCACGAGCAGTACTTC. Its translation is CASSFLGTGIFHEQYF. This chain links TRBV28 with TRBJ2-7, with 9 bases identical to TRBD1. The germline CDR1 and CDR2 sequences are MDHEN and SYDVKM. This CDR3 has 16 amino acids. J lost 5 bases, V lost 3 bases, and 11 bases had no gene match.

This clonotype was counted many times. This chain joins TRBV7-8 and TRBJ2-3, with a possible D match to TRBD1 (6 bases). This CDR3 contains 14 residues. V lost 7 bases to trimming and J lost 0 bases, with 11 bases between them. CDR1 and CDR2 from the germline V gene are SGHVS and FQNEAQ. CDR3 amino acids: CASTRGPSTDTQYF. CDR3 sequence (DNA): TGTGCCAGCACCAGGGGACCGAGCACAGATACGCAGTATTTT.

The CDR3 loop reads CASSNPQGNTGFGTEAFF. Written as DNA, the CDR3 is TGTGCCAGTAGTAACCCACAGGGAAATACTGGATTTGGCACTGAAGCTTTCTTT. This chain connects TRBV19 to TRBJ1-1, with D possibly TRBD1 on 6 matching bases. V was trimmed by 4 bases and J by 4 bases, leaving 25 bases between them. The V gene's germline CDR1 is LNHDA and CDR2 SQIVND (reference sequence). This CDR3 has 18 amino acids.

To note about this clonotype: Only one base separates this from a far larger clonotype, so it likely reflects a read error. The chain couples TRBV11-1 to TRBJ2-1; weak D call: TRBD1 (5 bases). V gave up 5 bases and J gave up 7 bases, with 18 bases separating them. CDR1 is SGHAT and CDR2 is FQDESV in the germline V gene (reference sequence). The CDR3 runs to 15 residues. The CDR3 loop reads CASSPRTKAGNEQFF. The CDR3 DNA sequence: TGTGCCAGCAGCCCACGGACAAAGGCTGGGAATGAGCAGTTCTTC.

This clonotype has a handful of counts. This chain joins TRBV29-1 and TRBJ2-5, with D possibly being TRBD1 (5 bases). CDR1 SQVTM and CDR2 ANQGSEA come from the germline V gene. V was cut by 4 bases and J by 2 bases, with 8 bases left in between. The CDR3 is 12 amino acids. The chain's CDR3 is CSVGGLQETQYF. Here the CDR3 DNA reads TGCAGCGTTGGGGGCTTACAAGAGACCCAGTACTTC.

As regards this clonotype: This may arise from a read error, as a much more abundant clone is one base away. V gene TRBV12-3 or TRBV12-4 combines with J gene TRBJ2-1; the match to TRBD2 covers 8 bases. The CDR3 has 15 residues. The V segment lost 3 bases and the J segment 10 bases; nucleotides outside the gene matches: 11. The CDR3 is CASSFDVGLVGEQFF. The CDR3, as DNA: TGTGCCAGCAGTTTCGACGTGGGACTAGTTGGCGAGCAGTTCTTC.

In this sample, this clonotype turned up a few times. The chain has TRBV5-1 and TRBJ1-3; possible D gene TRBD1, 6 bases. The V gene's germline CDR1 is SGHRS and CDR2 YFSETQ. The CDR3 length is 15 residues. Trimming left V 4 bases short and J 3 bases short, with 14 bases between. The CDR3 spells CASSVIGGNGNTIYF. The CDR3 nucleotides read TGCGCCAGCAGCGTGATAGGGGGGAATGGAAACACCATATATTTT. The variable domain in full, with the rest retrieved from reference TRBV5-1 and TRBJ1-3, is KAGVTQTPRYLIKTRGQQVTLSCSPISGHRSVSWYQQTPGQGLQFLFEYFSETQRNKGNFPGRFSGRQFSNSRSEMNVSTLELGDSALYLCASSVIGGNGNTIYFGEGSWLTVV.

Ten or more counts support this clonotype. The V gene is TRBV5-1, the J gene TRBJ2-5, with 9 bases aligning to TRBD2. Germline CDR1 SGHRS, CDR2 YFSETQ. Germline trimming cut 4 bases from V and 5 bases from J; bases unmatched to any gene: 9. The CDR3 consists of 15 residues. The CDR3 is CASSDAGTSSETQYF. CDR3 coding DNA: TGCGCCAGCAGCGACGCCGGGACTAGCAGCGAGACCCAGTACTTC.

This clonotype was seen ten or more times. The chain has TRBV3-1 and TRBJ1-1, with D hard to call. V lost 4 bases to trimming and J lost 8 bases, with 14 bases between them. This CDR3 spans 13 amino acids. CDR1 is LGHDT, CDR2 YNNKEL, per germline (reference sequence). The CDR3 nucleotides read TGTGCCAGCAGCCGCCTAGAGGGCAGGGAAGCTTTCTTT. Translation gives CASSRLEGREAFF. Drawing the rest from reference TRBV3-1 and TRBJ1-1, the complete variable domain is DTAVSQTPKYLVTQMGNDKSIKCEQNLGHDTMYWYKQDSKKFLKIMFSYNNKELIINETVPNRFSPKSPDKAHLNLHINSLELGDSAVYFCASSRLEGREAFFGQGTRLTVV.

In the case of this clonotype: A much larger clone is a single base away; this may be a read error. The CDR3 region has the DNA TGTGCCAGCAGTGAACTTTCACCCAGGGGGCGATTCTATGGCTACACCTTC. Translation: CASSELSPRGRFYGYTF. This chain connects TRBV2 to TRBJ1-2, with 8 bases aligning to TRBD1. CDR3 length: 17 amino acids. V shed 2 bases and J 4 bases; nucleotides not matched to a gene: 12. Per the germline V gene, CDR1 is SNHLY and CDR2 is FYNNEI. The full variable domain, in which reference TRBV2 and TRBJ1-2 provide the parts outside the CDR3, is EPEVTQTPSHQVTQMGQEVILRCVPISNHLYFYWYRQILGQKVEFLVSFYNNEISEKSEIFDDQFSVERPDGSNFTLKIRSTKLEDSAMYFCASSELSPRGRFYGYTFGSGTRLTVV.

This clonotype was seen ten or more times. V gene TRBV7-3 combines with J gene TRBJ2-5; the D is unclear. Between the trimmed V and J ends, which lost 0 bases and 5 bases, there was a span of 10 bases. CDR1 is SGHTA and CDR2 is FQGTGA in the germline V gene. The CDR3 spans 14 residues. The CDR3 region has the DNA TGTGCCAGCAGCTTAACGCACTTGTGGGAGACCCAGTACTTC. It encodes CASSLTHLWETQYF.

This clonotype was counted many times. This sequence joins TRBV12-3 or TRBV12-4 and TRBJ1-1, with unresolved D. With 7 bases removed from V and 4 bases from J, the gap between germline ends came to 16 bases. The CDR3 consists of 14 residues. As DNA, the CDR3 is TGTGCCAGCACCTCGGCGGGTTGGGGCACTGAAGCTTTCTTT. Its translation is CASTSAGWGTEAFF.